These T cell receptor beta chains were read from a single sample in a study of regulatory T cells in long-lasting Graves disease. TCRdb reanalysed the multiplex PCR reads using MiXCR and keeps one entry per CDR3 protein. The sample includes 650,000 to 700,000 distinct CDR3 sequences, roughly 30% of them seen just once. The input for sequencing was peripheral blood mononuclear cells (PBMCs), taken when the disease was refractory, from a patient treated with antithyroid drugs. These receptors all come from a female donor with Graves disease. Each CDR3 is given with its conserved first and last residue. The D gene is left open where the match is weak. The size of a clone is reported for some rows only, either as once, few or many, or as a class for expanded clones.

V	D	J	size	DNA	CDR3
TRBV29-1	TRBD2	TRBJ2-7	-	TGCAGCGTTAAATGGGGTAGCGGGTTCGAGCAGTACTTC	CSVKWGSGFEQYF
TRBV2	TRBD1	TRBJ2-5	many	TGTGCCAGCAGTGAAGCGACAGGGGGAGAGGAGACCCAGTACTTC	CASSEATGGEETQYF
TRBV5-5	TRBD2	TRBJ2-5	few	TGTGCCAGCAGCATGGGGGGGGTTTGGACCCAGTACTTC	CASSMGGVWTQYF
TRBV3-1	TRBD2	TRBJ2-4	-	TGTGCCAGCAGCCGAACAGCGGGAGGCCAGGCCAAAAACATTCAGTACTTC	CASSRTAGGQAKNIQYF
TRBV28	TRBD1	TRBJ1-1	-	TGTGCCAGCCGAATTACTGGACAGGGTCGGACTGAAGCTTTCTTT	CASRITGQGRTEAFF
TRBV20-1	-	TRBJ2-3	-	TGCAGTGCTAGAGACAACGGGGATACGCAGTATTTT	CSARDNGDTQYF
TRBV7-3	-	TRBJ1-1	-	TGTGCCAGCAGCTTAGGGCCTTTGGGGAACACTGAAGCTTTCTTT	CASSLGPLGNTEAFF
TRBV7-7	TRBD2	TRBJ2-5	many	TGTGCTAGCAGCTTGGGACTAGCGGGTGGAGAGACCCAGTACTTC	CASSLGLAGGETQYF
TRBV19	-	TRBJ2-7	-	TGTGCCAGTAGTATAAAAAGGGGACTGTCCTACGAGCAGTACTTC	CASSIKRGLSYEQYF
TRBV10-2	TRBD2	TRBJ2-7	few	TGCGCCATCACTAGCGGGAACTCCTACGAGCAGTACTTC	CAITSGNSYEQYF
TRBV5-1	-	TRBJ1-1	many	TGTGCCAGCAGTCCTACTTGGGGGGAAGCTTTCTTT	CASSPTWGEAFF
TRBV10-3	TRBD1	TRBJ2-5	-	TGTGCCATCAGTTCAAAGGACAGGGGCCAAGAGACCCAGTACTTC	CAISSKDRGQETQYF
TRBV28	-	TRBJ1-6	-	TGTGCCAGCAGTGATGGACGGCGCCTCCTCCACTTT	CASSDGRRLLHF
TRBV11-2	-	TRBJ2-3	-	TGTGCCAGCAGTCTTCCGCGGGGTCCTAGCACAGATACGCAGTATTTT	CASSLPRGPSTDTQYF
TRBV5-1	-	TRBJ1-1	-	TGCGCCAGCAGCTGGGACGGAGCCTCGAACACTGAAGCTTTCTTT	CASSWDGASNTEAFF
TRBV20-1	-	TRBJ1-2	few	TGCAGTGCTAGCGCGGACTTGCGGGCCTATGGCTACACCTTC	CSASADLRAYGYTF
TRBV2	TRBD1	TRBJ2-7	many	TGTGCCAGCAGGACCGGGACAGGGACGGCCGAGCAGTACTTC	CASRTGTGTAEQYF